Each of the 6 T cell receptor beta chains below was sequenced from the same sample in a study of cytomegalovirus exposure and HLA in healthy donors. PCR involved 60 Vbeta and 13 Jbeta primers. Sequenced by immunoSEQ multiplex PCR; TCRdb stores in-frame clones only, minus some. The sample holds about 130,000 clones, 83% seen once. Sequencing was carried out using PBMCs. The origin of the receptors is a man in his late teens or twenties in good health and CMV-seropositive.

The rearrangement links TRBV9 to TRBJ1-4; no firm D call. Germline V CDR1 and CDR2: SGDLS, YYNGEE. The CDR3 contains 15 residues. V lost 0 bases, J lost 0 bases, and 6 bases lay in between. CDR3 region: CASSVGRTTNEKLFF. CDR3 DNA: TGTGCCAGCAGCGTAGGGAGGACAACTAATGAAAAACTGTTTTTT.

This clone was recorded only once. This chain connects TRBV6-4 to TRBJ2-2, with D uncertain. Deletions cut 4 bases from V and 7 bases from J, with 4 bases between. Germline-derived CDR1 and CDR2 are MRHNA and SNTAGT. This CDR3 has 11 residues. CDR3 bases: TGTGCCAGCAGTGCAGGCGGGGAGCTGTTTTTT. Protein: CASSAGGELFF.

The rearrangement links TRBV10-1 to TRBJ1-1; the D gene is possibly TRBD1 (5 bases). The CDR3 is made up of 13 amino acids. Looked up from germline, CDR1 is WNHNN and CDR2 is SYGVQD (reference sequence). V was pared by 2 bases and J by 5 bases, with 9 bases between. The CDR3: CASSESGGTEAFF. The CDR3 DNA reads TGCGCCAGCAGTGAGAGCGGGGGAACTGAAGCTTTCTTT.

The chain carries TRBV7-9 and TRBJ2-5; D ambiguous. The V and J ends lost 2 bases and 5 bases respectively, with 6 bases between them. Germline loops: CDR1 SEHNR, CDR2 FQNEAQ (reference sequence). CDR3 size: 12 residues. The CDR3 sequence: CASSLSLETQYF. DNA for the CDR3: TGTGCCAGCAGCTTATCTTTGGAGACCCAGTACTTC.

The V gene is TRBV5-1, the J gene TRBJ2-2; 7 positions match TRBD1. Germline assignment: CDR1 SGHRS and CDR2 YFSETQ. The CDR3 spans 16 residues. V was pared by 0 bases and J by 0 bases, with 2 bases of the junction left unmatched. CDR3 region: CASSLATGTNTGELFF. Written as DNA, the CDR3 is TGCGCCAGCAGCTTGGCGACAGGGACGAACACCGGGGAGCTGTTTTTT.

Regarding this clone: At one boundary the junction diverges from the germline segment, which might be a read error. The rearrangement joins TRBV7-9 to TRBJ2-1; 8 bases map to TRBD2. The length of the CDR3 is 17 residues. Per germline, CDR1 SEHNR and CDR2 FQNEAQ (reference sequence). In nucleotides, the CDR3 is TGTTCCAGCAGCCAAACTAGCGGAGCATTCTCCTACAATGAGCAGTTCTTC. The encoded protein is CSSSQTSGAFSYNEQFF.